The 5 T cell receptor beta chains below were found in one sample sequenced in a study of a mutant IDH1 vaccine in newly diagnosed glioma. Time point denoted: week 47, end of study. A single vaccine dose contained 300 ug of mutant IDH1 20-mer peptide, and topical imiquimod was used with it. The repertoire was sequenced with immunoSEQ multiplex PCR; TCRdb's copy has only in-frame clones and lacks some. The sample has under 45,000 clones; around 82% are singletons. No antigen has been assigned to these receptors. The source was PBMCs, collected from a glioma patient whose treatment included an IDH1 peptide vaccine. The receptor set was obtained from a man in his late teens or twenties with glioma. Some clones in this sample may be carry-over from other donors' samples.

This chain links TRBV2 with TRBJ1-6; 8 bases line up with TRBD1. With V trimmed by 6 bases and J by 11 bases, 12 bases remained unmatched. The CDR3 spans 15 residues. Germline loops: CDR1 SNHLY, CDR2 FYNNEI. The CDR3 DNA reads TGTGCCAGCAGGAGGGAACAGGGGGTTTTACCACCCCTCCACTTT. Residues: CASRREQGVLPPLHF.

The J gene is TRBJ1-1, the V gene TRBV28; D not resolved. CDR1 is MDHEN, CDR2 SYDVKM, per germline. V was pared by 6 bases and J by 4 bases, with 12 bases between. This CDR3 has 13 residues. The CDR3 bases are TGTGCCAGCAGCCCGCACTTGATCACTGAAGCTTTCTTT. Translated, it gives CASSPHLITEAFF.

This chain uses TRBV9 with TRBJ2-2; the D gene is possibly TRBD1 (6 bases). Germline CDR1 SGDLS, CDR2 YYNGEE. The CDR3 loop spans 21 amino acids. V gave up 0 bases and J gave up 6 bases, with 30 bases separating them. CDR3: CASSVGGGQTGWAVSPGELFF. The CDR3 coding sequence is TGTGCCAGCAGCGTAGGGGGCGGACAGACGGGTTGGGCCGTCTCACCCGGGGAGCTGTTTTTT.

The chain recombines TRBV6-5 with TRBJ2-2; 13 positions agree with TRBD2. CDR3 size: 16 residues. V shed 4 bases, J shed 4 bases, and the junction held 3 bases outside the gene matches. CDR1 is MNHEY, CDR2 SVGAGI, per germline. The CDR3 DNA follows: TGTGCCAGCAGTTTTACTAGCGGGAGGGCCACCGGGGAGCTGTTTTTT. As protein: CASSFTSGRATGELFF.

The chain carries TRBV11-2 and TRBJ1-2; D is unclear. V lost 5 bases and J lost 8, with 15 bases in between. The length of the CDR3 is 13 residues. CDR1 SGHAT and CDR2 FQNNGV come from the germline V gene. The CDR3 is CASSALSGRGYTF. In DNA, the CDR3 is TGTGCCAGCAGCGCATTATCGGGGAGAGGCTACACCTTC. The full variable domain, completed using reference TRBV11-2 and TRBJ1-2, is EAGVAQSPRYKIIEKRQSVAFWCNPISGHATLYWYQQILGQGPKLLIQFQNNGVVDDSQLPKDRFSAERLKGVDSTLKIQPAKLEDSAVYLCASSALSGRGYTFGSGTRLTVV.